This T cell receptor (beta chain) is drawn from a study of CD8+ T cells in alopecia areata. Broader study findings: Clonality exceeded that of normal scalp in lesional scalp, most notably in alopecia totalis/universalis. The study found that many expanded lesional clones persisted in scalp and blood during tofacitinib.

This CDR3 comprises 13 residues. Trimming removed 4 bases at V and 1 base at J, with 9 bases between. Germline CDR1 and CDR2: GTSNPN and SVGIG (reference sequence). Following RNA extraction, reverse transcription yielded cDNA that acted as the sequencing template. Only in-frame clones appear in the TCRdb table, and some are missing; sequencing was by immunoSEQ multiplex PCR. This sample yields roughly 110,000 clones, of which approximately 55% are seen a single time; approximately 3.6% belongs to the top ten. The treatment is: oral pan-JAK inhibitor, 5-10 mg twice daily. In alopecia areata patients, both lesional scalp punch biopsies and peripheral blood were collected. About this clone: As yet, its antigen is unknown.

The sample here was CD4+ T cells sorted from blood, taken at week 24, from a patient treated with tofacitinib. The clonotype was recovered from a human donor with alopecia areata. This chain links TRBV30 with TRBJ2-3; possibly TRBD1 for D (6 bases). The CDR3, as DNA: TGTGCCTGGAAAGCAGGGGGCACAGATACGCAGTATTTT. Translated: CAWKAGGTDTQYF.